The 23 T cell receptor beta chains below come from one sample, sequenced in a study of blood T cell repertoires in COVID-19. Generated by immunoSEQ multiplex PCR, the TCRdb table keeps only in-frame clones and is missing some. Of over 250,000 clones listed, around nine tenths were seen once; the top ten hold 2% to 3%. Sequencing was carried out using PBMCs or T cells enriched from blood (not recorded which). These receptors were obtained from a man between 60 and 75 years old who had recovered from COVID-19.

This clone was picked up one time. V and J are TRBV5-5 and TRBJ1-2; D is undetermined. The CDR3 runs to 13 residues. The germline V and J ends were trimmed by 4 bases and 3 bases, with 10 bases remaining between them. CDR1 and CDR2 (germline): SGHKS, YYEKEE (reference sequence). CDR3 protein: CASSPVIYYGYTF. The CDR3 DNA reads TGTGCCAGCAGCCCAGTGATCTACTATGGCTACACCTTC.

CDR3 nucleotide sequence: TGTGCCAGCCTTACAGGGTACTACGAGCAGTACTTC. Amino acid sequence: CASLTGYYEQYF. This chain uses TRBV6-5 with TRBJ2-7; D is perhaps TRBD1 (6 bases). The V gene's germline CDR1 is MNHEY and CDR2 SVGAGI. CDR3 size: 12 residues. Trimming took off 8 bases at V and 3 bases at J, with 11 bases between the two ends.

This clone was detected only once. This chain links TRBV5-5 with TRBJ1-4; D unresolved. Germline loops: CDR1 SGHKS, CDR2 YYEKEE (reference sequence). V was shortened by 6 bases and J by 11 bases, with 20 bases between the two germline ends. The CDR3 is made up of 14 amino acids. In DNA, the CDR3 is TGTGCCAGCACCGCTTATATCGCGGGGAGCAAACTGTTTTTT. As protein: CASTAYIAGSKLFF.

The chain employs TRBV7-3 and TRBJ2-7, with 10 bases fitting TRBD2. The CDR3 spans 20 residues. Losses at the gene ends were 1 base for V and 3 bases for J; bases not matched to a gene: 18. Germline V CDR1 and CDR2: SGHTA, FQGTGA. For the CDR3, the DNA is TGTGCCAGCAGCTTAAAACCCCCCCCTAGCGGGAGAGGTCCCATCTACGAGCAGTACTTC. Its translation: CASSLKPPPSGRGPIYEQYF.

The V gene is TRBV24-1, the J gene TRBJ2-1, with D possibly being TRBD2 (6 bases). The CDR3 has 15 residues. Germline V gives CDR1 KGHDR, CDR2 SFDVKD. Trimming pared 2 bases from V and 6 bases from J, leaving 13 bases between. The DNA of the CDR3 is TGTGCCACCAGTGATTCTACAAGCGGGCGCAATGAGCAGTTCTTC. It codes for CATSDSTSGRNEQFF.

The rearrangement uses TRBV19 and TRBJ1-6; perhaps TRBD1 as D (6 bases). CDR1 is LNHDA, CDR2 SQIVND, per germline (reference sequence). Trimming removed 2 bases from V and 4 bases from J, with 15 bases in between. This CDR3 has 17 residues. CDR3: CASSIQLIGTYNSPLHF. The CDR3 region has the DNA TGTGCCAGTAGTATACAGTTAATTGGGACATATAATTCACCCCTCCACTTT.

Points on this clone: The sample holds other DNA sequences that translate to the same CDR3. This chain connects TRBV29-1 to TRBJ1-2; D is undetermined. The germline V gene encodes CDR1 SQVTM and CDR2 ANQGSEA. This CDR3 spans 11 amino acids. V lost 3 bases to trimming and J lost 2 bases, with 4 bases between them. CDR3 DNA: TGCAGCGTTGACAGGAACTATGGCTACACCTTC. Translating gives CSVDRNYGYTF.

The chain carries TRBV30 and TRBJ1-6; 10 nucleotides match TRBD1. Germline CDR1 GTSNPN, CDR2 SVGIG (reference sequence). V shed 4 bases and J 12 bases; nucleotides not matched to a gene: 9. The CDR3 sequence is 14 residues long. CDR3 coding DNA: TGTGCCTGGACCACGGACAGGGGGATTTTACCCCTCCACTTT. Protein sequence: CAWTTDRGILPLHF.

The chain recombines TRBV4-2 with TRBJ1-5; D is unclear. Per the germline V gene, CDR1 is LGHNA and CDR2 is YNFKEQ. The CDR3 totals 14 residues. The V end lost 5 bases, the J end lost 5 bases, and 13 bases lay between the germline ends. CDR3 amino acids: CASSRGPGDQPQHF. In DNA form, the CDR3 reads TGTGCCAGCAGCAGAGGCCCGGGAGATCAGCCCCAGCATTTT.

The chain is built from TRBV21-1 and TRBJ1-1. TRBV21-1 represents a pseudogene. The length of the CDR3 is 15 residues. The CDR3 spells CASSKVRGPVTEAFF. For the CDR3, the DNA is TGTGCCAGCAGCAAAGTGCGGGGGCCAGTCACTGAAGCTTTCTTT.

As DNA, the CDR3 is TGTGCCAGTAGTCTCCGGGGGAGTTCCCAGAACACCGGGGAGCTGTTTTTT. It specifies CASSLRGSSQNTGELFF. The chain employs TRBV19 and TRBJ2-2; D perhaps matches TRBD2 (6 bases). There are 17 residues in the CDR3. Germline loops: CDR1 LNHDA, CDR2 SQIVND (reference sequence). V was shortened by 5 bases and J by 1 base, with 17 bases between the two germline ends.

V is TRBV5-4 and J is TRBJ2-7, with TRBD2 as a possible D gene (5 bases). The CDR3 has 13 amino acids. The germline CDR1 and CDR2 sequences are SGHNT and YYREEE (reference sequence). V was shortened by 4 bases and J by 7 bases, with 15 bases between the two germline ends. The CDR3 protein is CASSKTVPGEQYF. CDR3 nucleotides: TGTGCCAGCAGCAAGACGGTGCCGGGGGAGCAGTACTTC. The whole variable domain, remainder taken from reference TRBV5-4 and TRBJ2-7, is ETGVTQSPTHLIKTRGQQVTLRCSSQSGHNTVSWYQQALGQGPQFIFQYYREEENGRGNFPPRFSGLQFPNYSSELNVNALELDDSALYLCASSKTVPGEQYFGPGTRLTVT.

Many counts were recorded for this clone. The chain is built from TRBV5-1 and TRBJ1-2; no firm D call. The ends were cut back, 1 base at V and 1 base at J, with 11 bases in the middle. The CDR3 spans 15 residues. Germline values: CDR1 SGHRS, CDR2 YFSETQ. CDR3 region: CASSLSEGFNYGYTF. The CDR3 DNA reads TGCGCCAGCAGCTTGTCAGAGGGATTTAACTATGGCTACACCTTC.

This rearrangement joins TRBV24-1 to TRBJ2-3; D might be TRBD1 (5 bases). Germline values: CDR1 KGHDR, CDR2 SFDVKD. There are 13 residues in the CDR3. V was trimmed by 4 bases and J by 5 bases, leaving 9 bases between them. The CDR3 spells CATSDPGRDTQYF. The CDR3 DNA reads as TGTGCCACCAGTGACCCAGGGCGAGATACGCAGTATTTT.

The chain recombines TRBV5-4 with TRBJ2-7; D unresolved. CDR1 and CDR2 from the germline V gene are SGHNT and YYREEE (reference sequence). There are 15 residues in the CDR3. Trimming removed 4 bases from V and 2 bases from J, with 16 bases in between. The CDR3 DNA follows: TGTGCCAGCAGCCATGAGCCCTTATCCACCTACGAGCAGTACTTC. Amino acids: CASSHEPLSTYEQYF.

V usage is TRBV4-3 and J usage is TRBJ2-7, with 11 bases fitting TRBD1. In germline, CDR1 is LGHNA, CDR2 YSLEER. The CDR3 runs 15 residues. The J segment lost 3 bases and the V segment lost 1 base, leaving 2 bases of the junction unmatched. The CDR3 region is CASSQGGTGGYEQYF. The CDR3 region has the DNA TGCGCCAGCAGCCAAGGAGGGACAGGGGGCTACGAGCAGTACTTC.

The V and J genes are TRBV25-1 and TRBJ2-2; no reliable D call. The CDR3 spans 13 residues. V lost 4 bases and J lost 2, with 5 bases in between. Per the germline V gene, CDR1 is MGHDK and CDR2 is SYGVNS. In DNA, the CDR3 is TGTGCCAGCAGTGGGCCTAACACCGGGGAGCTGTTTTTT. This codes for CASSGPNTGELFF.

The chain employs TRBV2 and TRBJ1-6; the D is unclear. The CDR3 has 13 amino acids. With 3 bases removed from V and 10 bases from J, the gap between germline ends came to 10 bases. The V gene's germline CDR1 is SNHLY and CDR2 FYNNEI. The chain's CDR3 is CASSEGTQSPLHF. Written as DNA, the CDR3 is TGTGCCAGCAGTGAGGGCACCCAATCACCCCTCCACTTT.

The chain has TRBV6-2 or TRBV6-3 and TRBJ2-3; TRBD2 is a possible D gene (5 bases). The V and J ends lost 5 bases and 4 bases respectively, with 13 bases between them. The CDR3 consists of 14 residues. CDR1 and CDR2 (germline): MNHEY, SVGEGT. Here the CDR3 reads CASSRTSSADTQYF. CDR3 DNA sequence: TGTGCCAGCAGTCGAACTAGTTCCGCAGATACGCAGTATTTT.

V is TRBV4-3 and J is TRBJ1-1; D may be TRBD1 (6 bases). Per the germline V gene, CDR1 is LGHNA and CDR2 is YSLEER. V shed 3 bases and J shed 5 bases, with 13 bases lying between them. The CDR3 spans 14 residues. The CDR3 nucleotides are TGCGCCAGCAGCCAGGTCGGGAGGGGGACTGAAGCTTTCTTT. This codes for CASSQVGRGTEAFF.

The chain has TRBV7-9 and TRBJ1-6; D call uncertain. The length of the CDR3 is 15 residues. V was pared by 7 bases and J by 9 bases, with 19 bases between. Per the germline V gene, CDR1 is SEHNR and CDR2 is FQNEAQ (reference sequence). The CDR3 nucleotides are TGTGCCAGCACTTCGTTCGAGACTCGGTTTTCACCCCTCCACTTT. This encodes CASTSFETRFSPLHF.

V usage is TRBV19 and J usage is TRBJ1-3, with D perhaps matching TRBD1 (5 bases). The V end was cut by 3 bases, the J end by 11 bases, with 14 bases between. This CDR3 region has 13 residues. The germline V gene has CDR1 LNHDA and CDR2 SQIVND (reference sequence). The CDR3 sequence is CASSIVGARSIYF. In nucleotides, the CDR3 is TGTGCCAGTAGTATTGTTGGGGCTCGTTCCATATATTTT.

The chain has TRBV5-1 and TRBJ1-4; the D gene is possibly TRBD1 (6 bases). The germline V gene has CDR1 SGHRS and CDR2 YFSETQ. The germline V and J ends were trimmed by 4 bases and 5 bases, with 12 bases remaining between them. The CDR3 runs 14 residues. CDR3 region: CASSGGDINEKLFF. CDR3 coding DNA: TGCGCCAGCAGCGGTGGGGACATCAATGAAAAACTGTTTTTT.